A selection of T cell receptor beta chains follows, all from one sample in a study of T cell responses to AZD1222 COVID-19 vaccine. The assay was immunoSEQ multiplex PCR, and TCRdb's table has in-frame clones only and misses some. Altogether over 140,000 clones are present, around 90% being singletons, with the ten largest covering about 5%. This specimen consisted of peripheral blood, obtained on day 0 of AZD1222 vaccination. All receptors derive from an adult in good health. CDR3s include the opening cysteine and the closing phenylalanine or tryptophan. D genes are given only for firm matches. Clone size is stated in some rows and not others, as once, few, many or a class when expanded.

clone size: -
CDR3 length: 14
V gene: TRBV11-1
D gene: -
J gene: TRBJ1-4
CDR3 protein: CASSLVATNEKLFF
CDR3 DNA: TGTGCCAGCAGCTTAGTGGCAACTAATGAAAAACTGTTTTTT

clone size: -
CDR3 length: 8
V gene: TRBV28
D gene: -
J gene: TRBJ1-2
CDR3 protein: CASGGYTF
CDR3 DNA: TGTGCTAGTGGGGGCTACACCTTC

clone size: -
CDR3 length: 15
V gene: TRBV7-9
D gene: TRBD1
J gene: TRBJ2-7
CDR3 protein: CASSLEQGILNEQYF
CDR3 DNA: TGTGCCAGCAGCTTAGAACAGGGGATCCTGAACGAGCAGTACTTC

clone size: once
CDR3 length: 15
V gene: TRBV28
D gene: -
J gene: TRBJ1-2
CDR3 protein: CASSSTRTLPFGYTF
CDR3 DNA: TGTGCCAGCAGTTCAACCCGAACTCTCCCCTTTGGCTACACCTTC

clone size: -
CDR3 length: 15
V gene: TRBV6-5
D gene: -
J gene: TRBJ1-2
CDR3 protein: CASTQGPTSRYGYTF
CDR3 DNA: TGTGCCAGCACTCAAGGGCCCACTTCTCGCTATGGCTACACCTTC

clone size: -
CDR3 length: 15
V gene: TRBV5-4
D gene: -
J gene: TRBJ1-2
CDR3 protein: CASSLDREGIGGYTF
CDR3 DNA: TGTGCCAGCAGCTTGGACCGGGAGGGGATTGGTGGCTACACCTTC

clone size: -
CDR3 length: 16
V gene: TRBV7-2
D gene: TRBD2
J gene: TRBJ2-5
CDR3 protein: CASSLGLAAKYETQYF
CDR3 DNA: TGTGCCAGCAGCTTAGGGCTAGCGGCGAAGTACGAGACCCAGTACTTC

clone size: -
CDR3 length: 15
V gene: TRBV28
D gene: -
J gene: TRBJ2-3
CDR3 protein: CASSLRQGSTDTQYF
CDR3 DNA: TGTGCCAGCAGTTTACGGCAGGGGTCCACAGATACGCAGTATTTT

clone size: -
CDR3 length: 16
V gene: TRBV9
D gene: TRBD1
J gene: TRBJ1-2
CDR3 protein: CASSLGQAHGSGGYTF
CDR3 DNA: TGTGCCAGCAGCCTAGGACAGGCGCACGGATCGGGTGGCTACACCTTC

clone size: -
CDR3 length: 15
V gene: TRBV4-1
D gene: -
J gene: TRBJ2-1
CDR3 protein: CASSQVPTPGNEQFF
CDR3 DNA: TGCGCCAGCAGCCAAGTTCCGACCCCGGGTAATGAGCAGTTCTTC

clone size: once
CDR3 length: 13
V gene: TRBV5-1
D gene: -
J gene: TRBJ2-7
CDR3 protein: CASSSAAMGEQYF
CDR3 DNA: TGCGCCAGCAGCTCGGCTGCAATGGGGGAGCAGTACTTC

clone size: once
CDR3 length: 18
V gene: TRBV12-5
D gene: -
J gene: TRBJ2-1
CDR3 protein: CASGSTRAAGALKNEQFF
CDR3 DNA: TGTGCTAGTGGTTCAACCCGGGCGGCGGGGGCCCTAAAAAATGAGCAGTTCTTC

clone size: -
CDR3 length: 17
V gene: TRBV3-1/TRBV3-2
D gene: TRBD1
J gene: TRBJ2-1
CDR3 protein: CASSQDLTGGSYNEQFF
CDR3 DNA: TGTGCCAGCAGCCAAGATTTAACAGGGGGCTCCTACAATGAGCAGTTCTTC

clone size: -
CDR3 length: 17
V gene: TRBV5-4
D gene: TRBD2
J gene: TRBJ2-7
CDR3 protein: CASSPEPTSGVGYEQYF
CDR3 DNA: TGTGCCAGCAGCCCAGAGCCGACTAGCGGGGTAGGCTACGAGCAGTACTTC

clone size: -
CDR3 length: 15
V gene: TRBV19
D gene: TRBD1
J gene: TRBJ1-5
CDR3 protein: CASSMMTGKNQPQHF
CDR3 DNA: TGTGCCAGTAGTATGATGACAGGGAAAAATCAGCCCCAGCATTTT

clone size: -
CDR3 length: 14
V gene: TRBV7-2
D gene: TRBD2
J gene: TRBJ2-7
CDR3 protein: CASSTTSDSYEQYF
CDR3 DNA: TGTGCCAGCAGCACAACTAGCGACTCCTACGAGCAGTACTTC

clone size: -
CDR3 length: 13
V gene: TRBV19
D gene: -
J gene: TRBJ1-1
CDR3 protein: CASSTGMNTEAFF
CDR3 DNA: TGTGCCAGTAGCACAGGGATGAACACTGAAGCTTTCTTT

clone size: -
CDR3 length: 14
V gene: TRBV15
D gene: -
J gene: TRBJ1-1
CDR3 protein: CATSRVLKGTEAFF
CDR3 DNA: TGTGCCACCAGCAGGGTTCTTAAGGGCACTGAAGCTTTCTTT

clone size: -
CDR3 length: 15
V gene: TRBV15
D gene: TRBD1
J gene: TRBJ2-7
CDR3 protein: CATSRGTGVSYEQYF
CDR3 DNA: TGTGCCACCAGCAGAGGCACAGGGGTGAGCTACGAGCAGTACTTC

clone size: -
CDR3 length: 17
V gene: TRBV6-4
D gene: TRBD2
J gene: TRBJ2-1
CDR3 protein: CATSPGTSGGAGNEQFF
CDR3 DNA: TGTGCCACCTCACCGGGGACAAGCGGGGGGGCCGGGAATGAGCAGTTCTTC

clone size: few
CDR3 length: 13
V gene: TRBV28
D gene: -
J gene: TRBJ1-2
CDR3 protein: CASSSTADYGYTF
CDR3 DNA: TGTGCCAGCAGTTCGACAGCGGACTATGGCTACACCTTC

clone size: once
CDR3 length: 15
V gene: TRBV3-1/TRBV3-2
D gene: TRBD1
J gene: TRBJ1-6
CDR3 protein: CASSLGTAYNSPLHF
CDR3 DNA: TGTGCCAGCAGCCTCGGGACAGCCTATAATTCACCCCTCCACTTT

clone size: -
CDR3 length: 14
V gene: TRBV3-1/TRBV3-2
D gene: TRBD2
J gene: TRBJ2-7
CDR3 protein: CASSLGGSSYEQYF
CDR3 DNA: TGTGCCAGCAGCCTCGGGGGGAGCTCCTACGAGCAGTACTTC

clone size: once
CDR3 length: 14
V gene: TRBV6-4
D gene: TRBD1
J gene: TRBJ1-6
CDR3 protein: CASSATGNDSPLHF
CDR3 DNA: TGTGCCAGCAGCGCGACAGGGAATGATTCACCCCTCCACTTT

clone size: -
CDR3 length: 12
V gene: TRBV10-3
D gene: -
J gene: TRBJ2-5
CDR3 protein: CAISQQQETQYF
CDR3 DNA: TGTGCCATCAGCCAACAGCAAGAGACCCAGTACTTC

clone size: -
CDR3 length: 14
V gene: TRBV5-1
D gene: -
J gene: TRBJ2-7
CDR3 protein: CASSFGGDSSEQYF
CDR3 DNA: TGCGCCAGCAGCTTCGGGGGAGATAGCTCCGAGCAGTACTTC

clone size: -
CDR3 length: 13
V gene: TRBV2
D gene: -
J gene: TRBJ1-2
CDR3 protein: CASSGDQQIGYTF
CDR3 DNA: TGTGCCAGCAGTGGGGACCAGCAGATCGGCTACACCTTC

clone size: -
CDR3 length: 16
V gene: TRBV6-5
D gene: -
J gene: TRBJ1-2
CDR3 protein: CASSYSTGHNNYGYTF
CDR3 DNA: TGTGCCAGCAGTTACTCAACGGGACACAATAACTATGGCTACACCTTC

clone size: -
CDR3 length: 13
V gene: TRBV6-5
D gene: TRBD1
J gene: TRBJ1-1
CDR3 protein: CASSYGTATEAFF
CDR3 DNA: TGTGCCAGCAGTTACGGGACAGCCACTGAAGCTTTCTTT

clone size: -
CDR3 length: 16
V gene: TRBV9
D gene: TRBD2
J gene: TRBJ2-2
CDR3 protein: CASSVESGVNTGELFF
CDR3 DNA: TGTGCCAGCAGCGTAGAGAGCGGGGTAAACACCGGGGAGCTGTTTTTT

clone size: -
CDR3 length: 12
V gene: TRBV2
D gene: TRBD1
J gene: TRBJ2-5
CDR3 protein: CASEAGGETQYF
CDR3 DNA: TGTGCCAGCGAAGCAGGGGGAGAGACCCAGTACTTC

clone size: -
CDR3 length: 12
V gene: TRBV5-5
D gene: -
J gene: TRBJ2-7
CDR3 protein: CASSFTGYEQYF
CDR3 DNA: TGTGCCAGCAGCTTTACAGGCTACGAGCAGTACTTC

clone size: -
CDR3 length: 13
V gene: TRBV29-1
D gene: TRBD1
J gene: TRBJ1-3
CDR3 protein: CSVGGQGGNTIYF
CDR3 DNA: TGCAGCGTTGGTGGACAGGGGGGAAACACCATATATTTT

clone size: -
CDR3 length: 15
V gene: TRBV14
D gene: TRBD1
J gene: TRBJ2-7
CDR3 protein: CASSQEGTGSYEQYF
CDR3 DNA: TGTGCCAGCAGCCAGGAAGGGACAGGCTCCTACGAGCAGTACTTC

clone size: -
CDR3 length: 16
V gene: TRBV6-4
D gene: TRBD1
J gene: TRBJ1-1
CDR3 protein: CASRRGQGSMNTEAFF
CDR3 DNA: TGTGCCAGCAGGAGGGGGCAGGGGTCGATGAACACTGAAGCTTTCTTT

clone size: once
CDR3 length: 19
V gene: TRBV5-1
D gene: -
J gene: TRBJ2-2
CDR3 protein: CASSGGPIDALINTGELFF
CDR3 DNA: TGCGCCAGCAGCGGCGGACCGATAGACGCGTTAATTAACACCGGGGAGCTGTTTTTT

clone size: -
CDR3 length: 13
V gene: TRBV19
D gene: TRBD2
J gene: TRBJ2-5
CDR3 protein: CASSTRTSKTQYF
CDR3 DNA: TGTGCCAGTAGTACCCGGACTAGTAAGACCCAGTACTTC

clone size: -
CDR3 length: 15
V gene: TRBV28
D gene: -
J gene: TRBJ1-3
CDR3 protein: CATSPGLTSGNTIYF
CDR3 DNA: TGTGCCACCTCTCCAGGGCTTACCTCTGGAAACACCATATATTTT

clone size: -
CDR3 length: 15
V gene: TRBV19
D gene: -
J gene: TRBJ1-5
CDR3 protein: CASSMVRTINQPQHF
CDR3 DNA: TGTGCCAGTAGTATGGTCAGGACGATCAATCAGCCCCAGCATTTT

clone size: -
CDR3 length: 15
V gene: TRBV6-5
D gene: TRBD2
J gene: TRBJ2-1
CDR3 protein: CAIGGPGLAGGRWFF
CDR3 DNA: TGTGCCATCGGGGGACCGGGACTAGCGGGAGGGAGATGGTTCTTC

clone size: -
CDR3 length: 15
V gene: TRBV7-2
D gene: TRBD2
J gene: TRBJ2-3
CDR3 protein: CASSLWGTITDTQYF
CDR3 DNA: TGTGCCAGCAGCTTATGGGGGACTATCACAGATACGCAGTATTTT

clone size: -
CDR3 length: 16
V gene: TRBV28
D gene: -
J gene: TRBJ1-1
CDR3 protein: CASSLSQGGRRTEAFF
CDR3 DNA: TGTGCCAGCAGTTTATCGCAGGGAGGGAGACGCACTGAAGCTTTCTTT

clone size: -
CDR3 length: 13
V gene: TRBV5-8
D gene: TRBD2
J gene: TRBJ2-1
CDR3 protein: CASTQRLAGEQFF
CDR3 DNA: TGTGCCAGCACACAACGACTAGCGGGGGAGCAGTTCTTC